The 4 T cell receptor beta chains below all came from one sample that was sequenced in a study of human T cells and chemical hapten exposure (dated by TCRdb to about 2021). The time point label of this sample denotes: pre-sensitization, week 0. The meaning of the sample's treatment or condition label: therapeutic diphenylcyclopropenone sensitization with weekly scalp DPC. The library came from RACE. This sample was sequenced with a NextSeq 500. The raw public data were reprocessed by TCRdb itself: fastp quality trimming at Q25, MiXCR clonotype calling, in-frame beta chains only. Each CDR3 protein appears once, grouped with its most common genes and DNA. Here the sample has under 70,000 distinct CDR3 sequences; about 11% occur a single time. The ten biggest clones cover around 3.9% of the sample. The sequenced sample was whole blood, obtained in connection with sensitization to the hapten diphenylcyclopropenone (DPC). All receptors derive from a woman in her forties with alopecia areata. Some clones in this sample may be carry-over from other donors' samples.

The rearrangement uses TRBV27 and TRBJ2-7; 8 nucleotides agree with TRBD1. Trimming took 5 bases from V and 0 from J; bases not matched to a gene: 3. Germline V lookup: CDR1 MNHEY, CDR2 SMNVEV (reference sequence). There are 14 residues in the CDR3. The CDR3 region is CASSRTGSSYEQYF. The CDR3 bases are TGTGCCAGCAGTCGGACAGGGAGCTCCTACGAGCAGTACTTC.

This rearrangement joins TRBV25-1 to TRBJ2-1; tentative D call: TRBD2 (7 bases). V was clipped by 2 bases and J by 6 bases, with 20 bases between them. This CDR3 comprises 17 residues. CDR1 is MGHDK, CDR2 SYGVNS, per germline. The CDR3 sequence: CASSESMGGGLLNEQFF. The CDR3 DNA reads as TGTGCCAGCAGTGAAAGTATGGGGGGGGGCCTTCTCAATGAGCAGTTCTTC.

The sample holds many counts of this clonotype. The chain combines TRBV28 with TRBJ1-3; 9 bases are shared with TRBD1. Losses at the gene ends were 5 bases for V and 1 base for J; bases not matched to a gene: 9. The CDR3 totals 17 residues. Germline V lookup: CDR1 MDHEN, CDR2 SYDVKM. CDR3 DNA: TGTGCCAGCAGTGGACTTCCGGGGACAGGGTCTGGAAACACCATATATTTT. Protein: CASSGLPGTGSGNTIYF.

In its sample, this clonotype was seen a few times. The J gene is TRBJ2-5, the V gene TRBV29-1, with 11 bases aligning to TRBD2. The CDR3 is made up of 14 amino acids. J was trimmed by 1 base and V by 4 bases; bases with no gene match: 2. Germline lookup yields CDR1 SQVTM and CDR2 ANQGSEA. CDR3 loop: CSVGLAGGQETQYF. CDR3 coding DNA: TGCAGCGTTGGGCTAGCGGGGGGCCAAGAGACCCAGTACTTC.